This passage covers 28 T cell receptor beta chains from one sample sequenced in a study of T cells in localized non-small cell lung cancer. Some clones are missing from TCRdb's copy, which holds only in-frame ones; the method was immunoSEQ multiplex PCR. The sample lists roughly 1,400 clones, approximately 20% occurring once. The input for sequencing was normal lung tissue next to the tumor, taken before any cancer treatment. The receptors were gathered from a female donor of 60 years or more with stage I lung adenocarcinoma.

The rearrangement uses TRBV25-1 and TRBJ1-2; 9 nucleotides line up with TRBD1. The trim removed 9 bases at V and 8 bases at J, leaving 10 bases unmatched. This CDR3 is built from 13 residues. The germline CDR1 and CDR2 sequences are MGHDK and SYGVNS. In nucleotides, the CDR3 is TGTGCCAGTAGGACAGGGGAATTTTCGGGCTACACCTTC. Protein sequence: CASRTGEFSGYTF.

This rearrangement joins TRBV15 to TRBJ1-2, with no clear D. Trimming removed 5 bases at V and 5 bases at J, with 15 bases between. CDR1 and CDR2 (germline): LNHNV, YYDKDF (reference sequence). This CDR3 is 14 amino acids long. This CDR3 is CATSRRPDVYGYTF. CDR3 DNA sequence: TGTGCCACCAGCCGACGACCCGATGTATATGGCTACACCTTC.

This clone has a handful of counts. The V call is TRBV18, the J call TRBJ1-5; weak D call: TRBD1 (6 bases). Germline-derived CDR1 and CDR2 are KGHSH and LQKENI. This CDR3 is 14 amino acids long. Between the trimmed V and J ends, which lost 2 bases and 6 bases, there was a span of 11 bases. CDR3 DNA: TGTGCCAGCTCACCAGACAGGTCGGTTCAGCCCCAGCATTTT. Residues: CASSPDRSVQPQHF.

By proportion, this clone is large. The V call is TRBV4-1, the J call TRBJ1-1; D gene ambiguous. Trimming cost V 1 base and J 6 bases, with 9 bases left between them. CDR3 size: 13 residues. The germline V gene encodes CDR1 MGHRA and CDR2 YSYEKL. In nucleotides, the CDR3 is TGCGCCAGCAGCCAAGGAGGGCGCCCTGAAGCTTTCTTT. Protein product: CASSQGGRPEAFF.

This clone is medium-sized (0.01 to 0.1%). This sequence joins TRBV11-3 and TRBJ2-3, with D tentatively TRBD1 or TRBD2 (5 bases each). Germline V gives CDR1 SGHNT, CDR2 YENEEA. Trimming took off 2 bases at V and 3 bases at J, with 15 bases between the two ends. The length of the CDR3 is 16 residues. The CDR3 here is CASSLRSTGPTDTQYF. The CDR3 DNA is TGTGCCAGCAGCTTAAGATCGACGGGACCAACAGATACGCAGTATTTT.

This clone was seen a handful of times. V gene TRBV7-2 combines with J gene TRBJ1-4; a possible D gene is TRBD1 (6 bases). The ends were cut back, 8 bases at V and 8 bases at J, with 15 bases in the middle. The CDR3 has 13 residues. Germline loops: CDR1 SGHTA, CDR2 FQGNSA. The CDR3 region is CASGGQVVEKLFF. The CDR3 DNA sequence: TGTGCCAGCGGGGGGCAGGTCGTCGAAAAACTGTTTTTT.

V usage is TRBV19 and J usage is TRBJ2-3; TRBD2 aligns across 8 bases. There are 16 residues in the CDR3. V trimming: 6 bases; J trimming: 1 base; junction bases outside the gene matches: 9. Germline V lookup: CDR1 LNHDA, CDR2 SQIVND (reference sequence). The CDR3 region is CASSTRRGARTDTQYF. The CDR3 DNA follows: TGTGCCAGTAGCACCCGGCGGGGGGCTCGCACAGATACGCAGTATTTT.

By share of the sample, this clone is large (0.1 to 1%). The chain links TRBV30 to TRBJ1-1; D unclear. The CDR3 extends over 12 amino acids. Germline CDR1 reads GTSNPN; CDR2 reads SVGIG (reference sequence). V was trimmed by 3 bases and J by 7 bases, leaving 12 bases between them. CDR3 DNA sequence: TGTGCCTGGAGGGCGGGGAGTAGTGAAGCTTTCTTT. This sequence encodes CAWRAGSSEAFF.

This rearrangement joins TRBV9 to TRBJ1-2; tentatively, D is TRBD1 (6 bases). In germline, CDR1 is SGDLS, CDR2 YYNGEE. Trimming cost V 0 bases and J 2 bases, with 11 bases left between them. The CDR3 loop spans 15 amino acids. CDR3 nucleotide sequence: TGTGCCAGCAGCGTAGGAGGACAGACCAACTATGGCTACACCTTC. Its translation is CASSVGGQTNYGYTF.

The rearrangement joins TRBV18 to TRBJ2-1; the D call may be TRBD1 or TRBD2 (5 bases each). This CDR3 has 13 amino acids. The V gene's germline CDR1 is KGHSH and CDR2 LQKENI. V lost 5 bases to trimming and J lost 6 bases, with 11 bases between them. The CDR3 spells CASSSQGPNEQFF. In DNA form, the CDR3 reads TGTGCCAGCTCAAGTCAGGGACCCAATGAGCAGTTCTTC.

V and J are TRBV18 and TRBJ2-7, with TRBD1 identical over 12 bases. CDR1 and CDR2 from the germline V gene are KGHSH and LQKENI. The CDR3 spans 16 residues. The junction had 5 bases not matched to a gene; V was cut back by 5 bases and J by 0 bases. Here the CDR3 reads CASSSRDRGLSYEQYF. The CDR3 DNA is TGTGCCAGCTCATCCCGGGACAGGGGGCTCTCCTACGAGCAGTACTTC.

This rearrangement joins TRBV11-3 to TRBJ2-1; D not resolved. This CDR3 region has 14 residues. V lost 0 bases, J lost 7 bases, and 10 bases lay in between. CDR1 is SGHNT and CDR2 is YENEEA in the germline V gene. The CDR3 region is CASSLDLGRNEQFF. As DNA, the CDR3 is TGTGCCAGCAGCTTAGATCTAGGAAGGAATGAGCAGTTCTTC.

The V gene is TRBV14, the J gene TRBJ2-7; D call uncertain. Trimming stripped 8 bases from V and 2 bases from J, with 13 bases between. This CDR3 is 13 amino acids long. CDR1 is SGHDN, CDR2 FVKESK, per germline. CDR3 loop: CASAPGRAYEQYF. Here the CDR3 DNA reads TGTGCCAGCGCTCCAGGACGAGCCTACGAGCAGTACTTC.

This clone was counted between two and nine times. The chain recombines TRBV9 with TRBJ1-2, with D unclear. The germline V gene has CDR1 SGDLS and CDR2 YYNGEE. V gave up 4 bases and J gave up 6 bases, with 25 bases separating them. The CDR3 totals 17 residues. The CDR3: CASSPSLFEERSDGYTF. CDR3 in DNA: TGTGCCAGCAGCCCTTCGTTGTTCGAGGAACGGTCTGATGGCTACACCTTC.

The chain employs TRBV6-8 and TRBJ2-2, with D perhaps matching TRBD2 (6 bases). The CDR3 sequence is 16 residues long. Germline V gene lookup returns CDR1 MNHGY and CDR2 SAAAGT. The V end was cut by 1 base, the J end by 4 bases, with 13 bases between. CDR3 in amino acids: CASSYYGGSGTGELFF. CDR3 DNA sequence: TGTGCCAGCAGTTACTACGGGGGTTCGGGCACCGGGGAGCTGTTTTTT.

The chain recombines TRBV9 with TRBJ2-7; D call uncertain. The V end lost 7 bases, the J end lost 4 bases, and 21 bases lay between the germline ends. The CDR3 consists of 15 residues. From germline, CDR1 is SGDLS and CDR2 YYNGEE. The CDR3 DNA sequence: TGTGCCAGCCCAGCTAGTGGGTCGGAGAGTTACGAGCAGTACTTC. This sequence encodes CASPASGSESYEQYF.

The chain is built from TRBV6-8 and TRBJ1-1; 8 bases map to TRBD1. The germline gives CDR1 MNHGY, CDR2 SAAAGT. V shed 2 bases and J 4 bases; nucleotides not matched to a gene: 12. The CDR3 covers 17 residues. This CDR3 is CASSYPTGTGRSTEAFF. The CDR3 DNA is TGTGCCAGCAGTTACCCGACAGGGACAGGTCGGAGCACTGAAGCTTTCTTT.

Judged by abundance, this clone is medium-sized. CDR3 nucleotide sequence: TGTGCCAGCAGCTCTGGGGCGGGGACAGGGACCTACGAGCAGTACTTC. Translation: CASSSGAGTGTYEQYF. The chain has TRBV11-3 and TRBJ2-7; 9 bases line up with TRBD1. Germline V lookup: CDR1 SGHNT, CDR2 YENEEA. Trimming cost V 4 bases and J 2 bases; bases outside gene matches: 9. This CDR3 region has 16 residues. Supplemented by reference TRBV11-3 and TRBJ2-7, the full variable domain reads EAGVVQSPRYKIIEKKQPVAFWCNPISGHNTLYWYLQNLGQGPELLIRYENEEAVDDSQLPKDRFSAERLKGVDSTLKIQPAELGDSAVYLCASSSGAGTGTYEQYFGPGTRLTVT.

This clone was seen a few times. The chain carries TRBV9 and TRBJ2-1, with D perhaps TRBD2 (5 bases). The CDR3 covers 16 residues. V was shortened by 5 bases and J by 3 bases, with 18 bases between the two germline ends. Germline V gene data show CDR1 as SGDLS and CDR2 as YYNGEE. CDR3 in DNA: TGTGCCAGCAGGGGTCGGTTGTTAGGAGGCTACAATGAGCAGTTCTTC. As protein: CASRGRLLGGYNEQFF.

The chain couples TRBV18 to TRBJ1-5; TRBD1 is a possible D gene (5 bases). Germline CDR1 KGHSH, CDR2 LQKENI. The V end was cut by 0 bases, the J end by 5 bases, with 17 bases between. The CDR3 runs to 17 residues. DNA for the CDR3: TGTGCCAGCTCACCACCGGCGGGGCCCGGCTATTATCAGCCCCAGCATTTT. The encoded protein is CASSPPAGPGYYQPQHF.

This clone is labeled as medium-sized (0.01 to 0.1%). In DNA, the CDR3 is TGTGCCAGCAGCTTAGGAGTTCCGGGACGGACCTCCTACGAGCAGTACTTC. Protein sequence: CASSLGVPGRTSYEQYF. This rearrangement joins TRBV11-3 to TRBJ2-7; D tentatively reads TRBD1 or TRBD2 (5 bases each). This CDR3 is 17 amino acids long. Deletions cut 1 base from V and 0 bases from J, with 16 bases between. Germline lookup yields CDR1 SGHNT and CDR2 YENEEA.

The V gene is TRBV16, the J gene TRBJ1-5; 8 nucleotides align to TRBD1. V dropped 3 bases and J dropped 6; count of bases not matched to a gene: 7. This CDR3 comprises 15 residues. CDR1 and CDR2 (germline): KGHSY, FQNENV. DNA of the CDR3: TGTGCCAGCAGCCAGTTGGCAGGGGGCTCTCAGCCCCAGCATTTT. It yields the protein CASSQLAGGSQPQHF.

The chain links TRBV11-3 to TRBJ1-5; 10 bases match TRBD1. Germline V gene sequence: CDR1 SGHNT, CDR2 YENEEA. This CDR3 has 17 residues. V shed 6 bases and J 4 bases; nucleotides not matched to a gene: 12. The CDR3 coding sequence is TGTGCCAGCAGTCTTGCCCCGGGACAGGGGTCAAATCAGCCCCAGCATTTT. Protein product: CASSLAPGQGSNQPQHF.

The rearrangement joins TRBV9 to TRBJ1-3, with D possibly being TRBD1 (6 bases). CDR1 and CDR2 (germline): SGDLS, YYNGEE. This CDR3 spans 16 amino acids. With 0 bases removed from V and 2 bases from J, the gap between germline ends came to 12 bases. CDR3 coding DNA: TGTGCCAGCAGCGTAGATCGGGGGGCGGCTGGAAACACCATATATTTT. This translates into CASSVDRGAAGNTIYF.

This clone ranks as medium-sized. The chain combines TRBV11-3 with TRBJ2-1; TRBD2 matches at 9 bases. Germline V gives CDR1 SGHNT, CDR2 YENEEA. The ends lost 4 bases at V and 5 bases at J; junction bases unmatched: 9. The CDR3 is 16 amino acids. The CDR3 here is CASSSRTSEVHNEQFF. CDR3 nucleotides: TGTGCCAGCAGCTCCCGGACTAGCGAAGTCCACAATGAGCAGTTCTTC.

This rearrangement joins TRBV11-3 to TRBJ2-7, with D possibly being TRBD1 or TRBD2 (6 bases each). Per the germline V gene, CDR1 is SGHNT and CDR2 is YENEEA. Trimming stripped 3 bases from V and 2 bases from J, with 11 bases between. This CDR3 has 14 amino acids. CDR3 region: CASSLGGLTYEQYF. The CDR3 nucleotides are TGTGCCAGCAGCTTGGGGGGCCTAACCTACGAGCAGTACTTC.

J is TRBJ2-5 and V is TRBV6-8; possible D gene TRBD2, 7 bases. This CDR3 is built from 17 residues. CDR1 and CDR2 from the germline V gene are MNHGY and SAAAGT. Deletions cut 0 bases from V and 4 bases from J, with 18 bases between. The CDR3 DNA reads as TGTGCCAGCAGTTACTCGAGTGCGGCTGGGGGGGCAGAGACCCAGTACTTC. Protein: CASSYSSAAGGAETQYF.

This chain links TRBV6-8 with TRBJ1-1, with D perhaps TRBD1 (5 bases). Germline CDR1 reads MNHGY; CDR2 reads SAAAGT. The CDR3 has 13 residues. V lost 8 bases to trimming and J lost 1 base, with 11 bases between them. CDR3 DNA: TGTGCCAGCGGACAACAGGAGAACACTGAAGCTTTCTTT. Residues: CASGQQENTEAFF.